The table lists the clone carrying this T cell receptor (beta chain) with many counts. Its antigen is not known. The sample belongs to a study of blood T cells in healthy people across ages. V dropped 4 bases and J dropped 5 bases, with 15 bases sitting between them. This CDR3 spans 14 amino acids. Germline values: CDR1 SGHRS, CDR2 YFSETQ. Through a sample-barcoded 5' primer and a J-beta primer mix, a second PCR was run for about 6 to 11 cycles. A template-switch adaptor with 12 random nucleotides tagged each cDNA molecule. Paired-end reads containing CDR3 totaled no fewer than 2.5 million for each sample. In TCRdb, the 5' RACE reads were re-called with MiXCR into one record per CDR3 protein. The repertoire holds 590,000 or so distinct CDR3 sequences, with around 31% as singletons. Regarding the study as a whole: The study lacked donor CMV status, which possibly confounded expanded clonotype changes.

Input material: blood. The sequence came from a woman over 75 in good health. The J gene is TRBJ2-5, the V gene TRBV5-1; TRBD2 might be the D (7 bases). The DNA of the CDR3 is TGCGCCAGCAGCACGGGGGGCCAGGGGGAGACCCAGTACTTC. Amino acids: CASSTGGQGETQYF. Full variable domain (missing parts from reference TRBV5-1 and TRBJ2-5): KAGVTQTPRYLIKTRGQQVTLSCSPISGHRSVSWYQQTPGQGLQFLFEYFSETQRNKGNFPGRFSGRQFSNSRSEMNVSTLELGDSALYLCASSTGGQGETQYFGPGTRLLVL.